The text below deals with one T cell receptor (beta chain). Its antigen is unknown. The data stem from a study of identifying expanded T cells in peripheral blood. Between the trimmed V and J ends, which lost 1 base and 7 bases, there was a span of 14 bases. CDR3 length equals 15 residues. Germline CDR1 and CDR2: MNHNS and SASEGT. Some clones are missing from TCRdb's copy, which holds only in-frame ones; the method was immunoSEQ multiplex PCR. The repertoire holds some 91,000 clones, with approximately 88% as singletons. During the collection period, no donor immune events like infections were recorded. Study observations and caveats: Technical replicates showed approximately 1.2 changed clones; two weeks 15 to 20; four weeks 19. Clone count variance between roughly 2-week samples rose with total template count.

The material sequenced was blood. J is TRBJ1-5 and V is TRBV6-1; a weak D match, TRBD1 (5 bases). This sequence originates from a person aged 18 to 75 in good health. The CDR3 DNA is TGTGCCAGCAGTGAAGGAGGGGCGGCAGGGCAGCCCCAGCATTTT. Amino acids: CASSEGGAAGQPQHF.